This TCR beta chain was retrieved from a study of blood T cell repertoires in COVID-19. Study as a whole: Both acute and convalescent COVID-19 samples were obtained from the United States, Italy and Spain.

With 2 bases removed from V and 10 bases from J, the gap between germline ends came to 16 bases. This CDR3 contains 14 residues. Looked up from germline, CDR1 is MNHNS and CDR2 is SASEGT. The study recruited people aged 18 to 89 years across approximately 24 US areas. People in the exposed group encountered a COVID-19 case within 2 weeks before entering the study. Original processing methods: Estimation of nucleated cell counts relied on the amplification of reference gene primers. Assay: immunoSEQ multiplex PCR; the TCRdb copy retains only in-frame clones and omits some. The V and J calls and clone size are taken from that table; D and trimming were inferred from the DNA. The sample shows around 320,000 clones, roughly 86% of them seen only once.

Sequences were obtained from PBMCs or T cells enriched from blood (not recorded which). The receptor was isolated from a woman aged 45-65 years who had been exposed to COVID-19. The chain has TRBV6-1 and TRBJ2-3; a possible D gene is TRBD1 (6 bases). This CDR3 reads CASSETLQGLAQYF. In nucleotides, the CDR3 is TGTGCCAGCAGTGAAACCCTGCAGGGGTTGGCGCAGTATTTT.